Sequencing of this T cell receptor (beta chain) was carried out in a study of T cells after posttransplantation cyclophosphamide. Notes on the study in general: Blood and skin or GI T cell repertoires showed limited TRB overlap. Later post-transplant blood repertoires were often dominated by donor CD8+ memory clones.

Note on this clone: No antigen is known for it.

This related bone marrow graft donor gave peripheral blood on the day of marrow donation. The naive gate required viable CD3+CD4+ or CD3+CD8+ cells with CCR7+CD45RA+CD45RO-CD95-CD27+CD28+ phenotype. Repertoires were generated with immunoSEQ multiplex PCR, while TCRdb's copy carries only in-frame clones and drops some. The table records 6,900 or so clones, 95% to 98% of them present only once. Sequencing was done on a sample of naive CD8+ T cells sorted from PBMCs. The clonotype comes from a woman aged 25 to 39 in good health and a related stem cell transplant donor.

Here the CDR3 DNA reads TGTGCCACCCGGACAGATTTAATGAACACTGAAGCTTTCTTT. Its translation is CATRTDLMNTEAFF. The chain joins TRBV27 to TRBJ1-1, with a weak D call TRBD1 (6 bases). The CDR3 consists of 14 residues. Germline V gives CDR1 MNHEY, CDR2 SMNVEV (reference sequence). V lost 10 bases, J lost 0 bases, and 15 bases lay in between.